This passage covers 17 T cell receptor beta chains from one sample sequenced in a study of T-cell reconstitution after alpha-beta-depleted transplantation in children. For TCRbeta, the library was prepared with unique molecular identifiers. Each CDR3 protein gets one entry after TCRdb re-called the PCR reads with MiXCR. Here the sample spans a few hundred thousand distinct CDR3 sequences, over 20% being singletons. The material was PBMCs, obtained before TCRalphabeta/CD19-depleted stem cell transplant. The source of these receptors is a boy under two years old with Wiskott-Aldrich syndrome, due to receive a stem cell transplant.

In its sample, this clonotype was seen a few times. V usage is TRBV12-3 or TRBV12-4 and J usage is TRBJ2-1; 7 bases agree with TRBD1. Unmatched junction bases numbered 9, after V lost 7 bases and J lost 9 bases. This CDR3 is built from 13 residues. The CDR3 loop is CASTSTGLSEQFF. CDR3 DNA: TGTGCCAGCACCTCGACAGGGCTAAGTGAGCAGTTCTTC.

This clonotype has only a few counts. The rearrangement links TRBV5-6 to TRBJ2-1; the match to TRBD2 covers 7 bases. This CDR3 has 15 residues. Germline CDR1 is SGHDT and CDR2 is YYEEEE. Trimming cost V 1 base and J 1 base; bases outside gene matches: 2. The CDR3 DNA reads TGTGCCAGCAGCTTGAGGGGAGGGTCCTACAATGAGCAGTTCTTC. This translates into CASSLRGGSYNEQFF. The complete variable domain, with remaining parts taken from reference TRBV5-6 and TRBJ2-1, reads DAGVTQSPTHLIKTRGQQVTLRCSPKSGHDTVSWYQQALGQGPQFIFQYYEEEERQRGNFPDRFSGHQFPNYSSELNVNALLLGDSALYLCASSLRGGSYNEQFFGPGTRLTVL.

This clonotype was counted a few times. The V and J genes are TRBV20-1 and TRBJ1-4; D perhaps matches TRBD1 (5 bases). The CDR3 covers 14 residues. CDR1 and CDR2 from the germline V gene are DFQATT and SNEGSKA (reference sequence). V lost 2 bases and J 8 bases, leaving 15 bases between the germline ends. This chain's CDR3 is CSARSPRVREKLFF. The CDR3 DNA is TGCAGTGCTAGATCTCCCAGGGTTAGGGAAAAACTGTTTTTT.

This clonotype was picked up a small number of times. The V call is TRBV7-2, the J call TRBJ2-5; the D gene is possibly TRBD2 (7 bases). CDR1 is SGHTA and CDR2 is FQGNSA in the germline V gene. Trimming cost V 5 bases and J 0 bases, with 13 bases left between them. CDR3 size: 15 residues. The CDR3 loop reads CASSGGGRNQETQYF. In DNA, the CDR3 is TGTGCCAGCAGCGGGGGCGGGAGAAACCAAGAGACCCAGTACTTC.

This clonotype was observed a single time. The chain combines TRBV10-1 with TRBJ2-7; 14 nucleotides agree with TRBD2. Germline V CDR1 and CDR2: WNHNN, SYGVQD (reference sequence). V lost 6 bases and J lost 4; bases outside the gene matches: 5. CDR3 size: 15 residues. The CDR3 spells CASSGWTSGRYEQYF. The CDR3 DNA reads as TGCGCCAGCAGCGGATGGACTAGCGGGAGGTACGAGCAGTACTTC.

The CDR3 loop is CASSFGAGDEQYF. The CDR3 DNA reads TGTGCCAGCAGTTTCGGGGCAGGAGACGAGCAGTACTTC. This chain links TRBV12-3 or TRBV12-4 with TRBJ2-7, with D possibly being TRBD1 or TRBD2 (5 bases each). The ends were cut back, 3 bases at V and 5 bases at J, with 11 bases in the middle. The CDR3 runs to 13 residues.

This clonotype was seen more than once but under ten times. The J gene is TRBJ2-1, the V gene TRBV19; no reliable D call. This CDR3 contains 14 residues. Trimming removed 7 bases at V and 5 bases at J, with 15 bases between. Germline CDR1 LNHDA, CDR2 SQIVND (reference sequence). CDR3 amino acids: CASKLWRRHNEQFF. In DNA, the CDR3 is TGTGCCAGTAAGTTGTGGCGGAGACACAATGAGCAGTTCTTC.

This chain uses TRBV9 with TRBJ1-3; D is unresolved. V was shortened by 4 bases and J by 0 bases, with 14 bases between the two germline ends. The length of the CDR3 is 16 residues. Germline CDR1 reads SGDLS; CDR2 reads YYNGEE. The CDR3 coding sequence is TGTGCCAGCAGCCCCAGTATCGACACCTCTGGAAACACCATATATTTT. Amino acid sequence: CASSPSIDTSGNTIYF.

This clonotype was detected only a few times. V usage is TRBV5-5 and J usage is TRBJ2-5; 8 nucleotides line up with TRBD2. Germline assignment: CDR1 SGHKS and CDR2 YYEKEE (reference sequence). J lost 5 bases, V lost 5 bases, and 5 bases had no gene match. The CDR3 extends over 13 amino acids. CDR3 loop: CASSWTSWETQYF. The CDR3 DNA reads TGTGCCAGCAGTTGGACTAGCTGGGAGACCCAGTACTTC.

This chain uses TRBV6-1 with TRBJ1-6, with 8 bases fitting TRBD1. The CDR3 runs to 18 residues. CDR1 and CDR2 (germline): MNHNS, SASEGT. V lost 7 bases to trimming and J lost 3 bases; unmatched junction nucleotides: 14. The CDR3 protein is CASNRGRQTVGYNSPLHF. CDR3 DNA: TGTGCCAGCAACAGGGGGAGGCAGACAGTCGGCTATAATTCACCCCTCCACTTT.

This clonotype came up a few times. V usage is TRBV7-2 and J usage is TRBJ2-5; 14 positions agree with TRBD2. Germline V lookup: CDR1 SGHTA, CDR2 FQGNSA. J was trimmed by 6 bases and V by 0 bases; bases with no gene match: 6. This CDR3 has 17 residues. The CDR3, as DNA: TGTGCCAGCAGCTTAGCGCCCGGGACTAGCGGGAGCAAGACCCAGTACTTC. It specifies CASSLAPGTSGSKTQYF.

This chain connects TRBV20-1 to TRBJ2-3; a possible D gene is TRBD2 (5 bases). V dropped 6 bases and J dropped 0 bases, with 13 bases sitting between them. The CDR3 runs 14 residues. The germline V gene has CDR1 DFQATT and CDR2 SNEGSKA (reference sequence). CDR3 region: CSAPGSPSTDTQYF. The CDR3 region has the DNA TGCAGTGCACCGGGGAGCCCTAGCACAGATACGCAGTATTTT.

This clonotype appeared a few times. The chain carries TRBV27 and TRBJ2-1; 7 bases map to TRBD2. This CDR3 contains 15 residues. The junction had 2 bases not matched to a gene; V was cut back by 2 bases and J by 1 base. Germline V CDR1 and CDR2: MNHEY, SMNVEV (reference sequence). As DNA, the CDR3 is TGTGCCAGCAGTTTAGGGCGGGAGTCCTACAATGAGCAGTTCTTC. It yields the protein CASSLGRESYNEQFF.

The rearrangement links TRBV28 to TRBJ2-7, with a tentative D call TRBD1 (6 bases). V lost 3 bases and J lost 2, with 11 bases in between. Looked up from germline, CDR1 is MDHEN and CDR2 is SYDVKM. The CDR3 runs 14 residues. The CDR3 sequence: CASSLWTATYEQYF. The CDR3 DNA sequence: TGTGCCAGCAGTTTGTGGACAGCTACCTACGAGCAGTACTTC.

The chain uses TRBV9 and TRBJ2-1; 7 bases fit TRBD1. Germline loops: CDR1 SGDLS, CDR2 YYNGEE. The CDR3 is 19 amino acids. The ends lost 2 bases at V and 0 bases at J; junction bases unmatched: 14. CDR3 sequence (DNA): TGTGCCAGCAGCGTCCACCATCGATGGGACAGCTACTCCTACAATGAGCAGTTCTTC. Protein sequence: CASSVHHRWDSYSYNEQFF.

This clonotype was seen more than once but under ten times. This chain connects TRBV7-2 to TRBJ1-5; D remains ambiguous. Germline V gives CDR1 SGHTA, CDR2 FQGNSA. V dropped 5 bases and J dropped 1 base, with 9 bases sitting between them. The CDR3 is made up of 14 amino acids. The CDR3 reads CASSPGRSNQPQHF. CDR3 sequence (DNA): TGTGCCAGCAGCCCCGGACGGAGCAATCAGCCCCAGCATTTT.

The chain combines TRBV4-2 with TRBJ2-1, with 7 bases matching TRBD2. V was pared by 4 bases and J by 3 bases, with 12 bases of the junction left unmatched. The CDR3 is 17 amino acids. Germline values: CDR1 LGHNA, CDR2 YNFKEQ. In DNA form, the CDR3 reads TGTGCCAGCAGCCCTCACAAACCTAGCGGAGACTACAATGAGCAGTTCTTC. As protein: CASSPHKPSGDYNEQFF.